Following are 29 T cell receptor beta chains from one sample sequenced in a study of blood T cells in healthy people across ages. A second roughly 6 to 12 cycle PCR used barcoded and J-beta primers. MiXCR, applied by TCRdb to the 5' RACE reads, yields one record per CDR3 protein. Of 1.4 million to 1.5 million distinct CDR3 sequences listed, approximately 42% are singletons. The sequencing sample was made of blood. Receptors originate from a woman aged 18-29 years in good health.

Here the CDR3 reads CASSAGGSGGRQETQYF. Here the CDR3 DNA reads TGTGCCAGCAGCGCGGGAGGTAGCGGGGGGAGACAAGAGACCCAGTACTTC. The chain carries TRBV9 and TRBJ2-5; 10 positions agree with TRBD2. Germline V CDR1 and CDR2: SGDLS, YYNGEE. Unmatched junction bases numbered 10, after V lost 3 bases and J lost 2 bases. CDR3 length equals 17 residues.

The chain joins TRBV20-1 to TRBJ2-5; 9 bases agree with TRBD2. The CDR3 is made up of 16 amino acids. The V segment lost 5 bases and the J segment 4 bases; nucleotides outside the gene matches: 14. Germline V gene sequence: CDR1 DFQATT, CDR2 SNEGSKA (reference sequence). The CDR3 region is CSAPLSGSGEVETQYF. The DNA of the CDR3 is TGCAGTGCTCCTCTTAGCGGGAGCGGAGAGGTAGAGACCCAGTACTTC.

As to this clonotype: Its ends do not fully match the called genes, so a read error is possible. The V call is TRBV7-9, the J call TRBJ2-1, with a tentative D call TRBD2 (5 bases). Looked up from germline, CDR1 is SEHNR and CDR2 is FQNEAQ (reference sequence). The CDR3 runs 12 residues. For the CDR3, the DNA is TGTGCCAGCGGCTTGGGCGGGTCAGAGCAGTTCTTC. Translation gives CASGLGGSEQFF.

The V call is TRBV4-1, the J call TRBJ2-6; a possible D gene is TRBD2 (5 bases). Germline CDR1 is MGHRA and CDR2 is YSYEKL. The CDR3 contains 18 residues. The ends were cut back, 4 bases at V and 4 bases at J, with 20 bases in the middle. The CDR3 spells CASSPGGSVIGGANVLTF. The CDR3 DNA is TGCGCCAGCAGCCCGGGCGGGTCTGTTATCGGCGGGGCCAACGTCCTGACTTTC.

The rearrangement uses TRBV20-1 and TRBJ2-7; D not certain. Germline values: CDR1 DFQATT, CDR2 SNEGSKA (reference sequence). This CDR3 contains 12 residues. V shed 4 bases and J shed 3 bases, with 10 bases lying between them. The CDR3 DNA follows: TGCAGTGCTAACCGACCAAACTACGAGCAGTACTTC. This codes for CSANRPNYEQYF.

The V call is TRBV6-6, the J call TRBJ2-1; a weak D match, TRBD1 (6 bases). CDR1 is MNHNY, CDR2 SVGAGI, per germline (reference sequence). The V and J ends lost 7 bases and 4 bases respectively, with 20 bases between them. The CDR3 contains 16 residues. The CDR3 bases are TGTGCCAGCATCAAGGACAGTCGACACACTTACAATGAGCAGTTCTTC. It translates to CASIKDSRHTYNEQFF.

This sequence joins TRBV6-5 and TRBJ2-1, with TRBD2 identical over 8 bases. This CDR3 comprises 16 residues. The germline gives CDR1 MNHEY, CDR2 SVGAGI. J was trimmed by 9 bases and V by 0 bases; bases with no gene match: 10. The CDR3 sequence: CASSYSPGGSGTEQFF. CDR3 nucleotides: TGTGCCAGCAGTTACTCACCGGGAGGTAGCGGGACTGAGCAGTTCTTC.

The table lists this clonotype with a few counts. The rearrangement joins TRBV3-1 to TRBJ1-1; D may be TRBD1 (5 bases). Germline CDR1 is LGHDT and CDR2 is YNNKEL (reference sequence). The CDR3 is 14 amino acids. With 3 bases removed from V and 5 bases from J, the gap between germline ends came to 13 bases. The CDR3 DNA sequence: TGTGCCAGCAGCCAGGGGGGGGGTACGACTGAAGCTTTCTTT. Its translation: CASSQGGGTTEAFF.

This chain connects TRBV15 to TRBJ2-7, with TRBD2 matching over 8 bases. V was pared by 3 bases and J by 2 bases, with 9 bases of the junction left unmatched. The CDR3 contains 16 residues. Germline CDR1 and CDR2: LNHNV and YYDKDF (reference sequence). CDR3 sequence (DNA): TGTGCCACCAGCAGCTCACCGACGGGACTAGCCTACGAGCAGTACTTC. Protein sequence: CATSSSPTGLAYEQYF. Based on the CDR3 plus reference TRBV15 and TRBJ2-7, the full variable domain is DAMVIQNPRYQVTQFGKPVTLSCSQTLNHNVMYWYQQKSSQAPKLLFHYYDKDFNNEADTPDNFQSRRPNTSFCFLDIRSPGLGDTAMYLCATSSSPTGLAYEQYFGPGTRLTVT.

The chain has TRBV7-3 and TRBJ2-1; TRBD2 is a possible D gene (6 bases). The V and J ends lost 5 bases and 8 bases respectively, with 25 bases between them. CDR3 length: 17 residues. Germline CDR1 reads SGHTA; CDR2 reads FQGTGA. The CDR3 DNA sequence: TGTGCCAGCAGCCTTTCCAGGGTTGGCGGGGTTCGTGATGAGCAGTTCTTC. Amino acid sequence: CASSLSRVGGVRDEQFF.

The V gene is TRBV4-1, the J gene TRBJ1-3, with unresolved D. This CDR3 comprises 15 residues. The V and J ends lost 3 bases and 6 bases respectively, with 15 bases between them. In germline, CDR1 is MGHRA, CDR2 YSYEKL. This chain's CDR3 is CASSHGSLAQNTIYF. The CDR3 DNA sequence: TGCGCCAGCAGCCACGGCTCTTTGGCACAAAACACCATATATTTT.

Turning to this clonotype: One end of the junction does not line up with germline, which may come from a read error. This chain connects TRBV20-1 to TRBJ2-4; D possibly corresponds to TRBD2 (6 bases). TRBJ2-7 explains the end of the DNA better; the J call may be wrong. This CDR3 is 18 amino acids long. The germline V gene encodes CDR1 DFQATT and CDR2 SNEGSKA (reference sequence). In nucleotides, the CDR3 is TGCGGTGCTAGAGGAGGTATTAGCGGAACAGAAAGCTCCTACGAGCAGTACTTC. Translating gives CGARGGISGTESSYEQYF.

This clonotype was observed a handful of times. The V and J genes are TRBV30 and TRBJ2-5, with D unclear. V was shortened by 4 bases and J by 2 bases, with 8 bases between the two germline ends. The V gene's germline CDR1 is GTSNPN and CDR2 SVGIG (reference sequence). The length of the CDR3 is 12 residues. DNA of the CDR3: TGTGCCTGGAATATAGATCAAGAGACCCAGTACTTC. Translation: CAWNIDQETQYF.

The sample holds many counts of this clonotype. This rearrangement joins TRBV12-3 or TRBV12-4 to TRBJ2-7, with D perhaps TRBD1 (6 bases). Trimming pared 3 bases from V and 4 bases from J, leaving 10 bases between. The CDR3 sequence is 13 residues long. The CDR3 DNA reads TGTGCCAGCAGTTTTGGGGGACAATACGAGCAGTACTTC. Translation gives CASSFGGQYEQYF.

The chain recombines TRBV2 with TRBJ2-1, with TRBD2 matching over 10 bases. The CDR3 runs 15 residues. With 2 bases clipped from V and 8 bases from J, the junction kept 6 bases outside the gene matches. CDR1 and CDR2 (germline): SNHLY, FYNNEI. CDR3 sequence: CASSETTSGNDEQFF. CDR3 DNA: TGTGCCAGCAGTGAAACAACTAGCGGGAACGATGAGCAGTTCTTC.

V usage is TRBV28 and J usage is TRBJ2-6, with TRBD1 as a possible D gene (5 bases). CDR3 length: 15 residues. V was clipped by 5 bases and J by 5 bases, with 13 bases between them. CDR1 is MDHEN, CDR2 SYDVKM, per germline. The CDR3 DNA follows: TGTGCCAGCAGTCGGACGACAGTAAGGGCCAACGTCCTGACTTTC. Translating gives CASSRTTVRANVLTF.

The chain has TRBV27 and TRBJ1-5, with 7 bases fitting TRBD1. The CDR3 runs 13 residues. The V gene end was trimmed by 5 bases and the J gene end by 9 bases; junction bases not matched to a gene: 7. In germline, CDR1 is MNHEY, CDR2 SMNVEV (reference sequence). DNA of the CDR3: TGTGCCAGCAGTCGGGACAGTACTCGGCCCCAGCATTTT. Translating gives CASSRDSTRPQHF.

This clonotype was seen a handful of times. This chain uses TRBV7-7 with TRBJ2-1; a possible D gene is TRBD1 (6 bases). Germline loops: CDR1 SSHAT, CDR2 FNYEAQ (reference sequence). This CDR3 has 15 amino acids. Trimming left V 8 bases short and J 0 bases short, with 14 bases between. The CDR3 sequence is CASSRTALSYNEQFF. The CDR3 nucleotides read TGTGCCAGCTCCAGGACAGCGCTCTCCTACAATGAGCAGTTCTTC.

Of note for this clonotype: An end of the junction differs from the germline gene, which may be a read error. The chain joins TRBV7-9 to TRBJ2-1, with TRBD2 as a possible D gene (6 bases). The length of the CDR3 is 14 residues. Germline CDR1 reads SEHNR; CDR2 reads FQNEAQ (reference sequence). CDR3 nucleotides: TGCGCCAGCAGCTTAGGGTACGGCGGGGATGAGCAGTTCTTC. It translates to CASSLGYGGDEQFF. The full variable domain, completed using reference TRBV7-9 and TRBJ2-1, is DTGVSQNPRHKITKRGQNVTFRCDPISEHNRLYWYRQTLGQGPEFLTYFQNEAQLEKSRLLSDRFSAERPKGSFSTLEIQRTEQGDSAMYLCASSLGYGGDEQFFGPGTRLTVL.

In nucleotides, the CDR3 is TGTGCCAGCATCGCCCAAATCCCAGAGACCCAGTACTTC. This sequence encodes CASIAQIPETQYF. J is TRBJ2-5 and V is TRBV6-1; D unclear. Trimming shortened V by 7 bases and J by 4 bases, and 13 bases separated the two germline ends. This CDR3 comprises 13 residues. Germline V gene sequence: CDR1 MNHNS, CDR2 SASEGT.

The chain combines TRBV2 with TRBJ2-3; D is ambiguous. The CDR3 contains 14 residues. Trimming took off 8 bases at V and 6 bases at J, with 18 bases between the two ends. Germline V gives CDR1 SNHLY, CDR2 FYNNEI. The CDR3 DNA reads TGTGCCAGCCAAGCCGGGCCAAATGGGGATACGCAGTATTTT. This gives the protein CASQAGPNGDTQYF.

This chain uses TRBV2 with TRBJ1-4, with D tentatively TRBD1 (6 bases). The CDR3 runs 15 residues. Trimming took off 0 bases at V and 8 bases at J, with 13 bases between the two ends. Germline loops: CDR1 SNHLY, CDR2 FYNNEI. In DNA form, the CDR3 reads TGTGCCAGCAGTGAAGCAACGGGGGGCCGAGAAAAACTGTTTTTT. This sequence encodes CASSEATGGREKLFF.

This chain joins TRBV27 and TRBJ2-7; D is unresolved. The germline V gene has CDR1 MNHEY and CDR2 SMNVEV (reference sequence). This CDR3 has 13 residues. Trimming pared 7 bases from V and 0 bases from J, leaving 10 bases between. This chain's CDR3 is CASKRQNSYEQYF. The DNA of the CDR3 is TGTGCCAGCAAAAGGCAGAACTCCTACGAGCAGTACTTC.

The chain is built from TRBV7-2 and TRBJ2-5; TRBD2 is a possible D gene (6 bases). The CDR3 loop spans 15 amino acids. Per germline, CDR1 SGHTA and CDR2 FQGNSA. Trimming removed 3 bases from V and 13 bases from J, with 24 bases in between. CDR3 sequence: CASSFMLRDPIMGYF. CDR3 DNA sequence: TGTGCCAGCAGCTTCATGTTGCGGGACCCAATAATGGGGTACTTC.

The rearrangement joins TRBV3-1 to TRBJ2-7; D gene ambiguous. The end of the DNA fits TRBJ2-5 better, so the J call may be wrong. This CDR3 has 15 amino acids. Germline V gene data show CDR1 as LGHDT and CDR2 as YNNKEL (reference sequence). CDR3 sequence (DNA): TGTGCCAGCAGCCAAGAAGTCTACGCCGGGGAGACCCAGTACTTC. The encoded protein is CASSQEVYAGETQYF.

There are many counts of this clonotype. The gene calls are TRBV19 and TRBJ2-3; D is ambiguous. The CDR3 spans 13 residues. Trimming took off 3 bases at V and 6 bases at J, with 10 bases between the two ends. From germline, CDR1 is LNHDA and CDR2 SQIVND (reference sequence). The CDR3 region is CASSIPLGDTQYF. CDR3 in DNA: TGTGCCAGTAGTATTCCCTTGGGGGATACGCAGTATTTT. Based on the CDR3 plus reference TRBV19 and TRBJ2-3, the full variable domain is DGGITQSPKYLFRKEGQNVTLSCEQNLNHDAMYWYRQDPGQGLRLIYYSQIVNDFQKGDIAEGYSVSREKKESFPLTVTSAQKNPTAFYLCASSIPLGDTQYFGPGTRLTVL.

DNA for the CDR3: TGTGCCAGCAGTTTATGGTCAGCGGGAGGGCCCATAGCCAAAAACATTCAGTACTTC. Amino acid sequence: CASSLWSAGGPIAKNIQYF. V gene TRBV27 combines with J gene TRBJ2-4, with 10 bases identical to TRBD2. J gave up 0 bases and V 1 base, and 9 bases lay outside the gene matches. This CDR3 spans 19 amino acids. The germline V gene encodes CDR1 MNHEY and CDR2 SMNVEV (reference sequence).

The chain uses TRBV29-1 and TRBJ2-1, with 15 positions matching TRBD2. V trimming: 6 bases; J trimming: 0 bases; junction bases outside the gene matches: 3. The germline gives CDR1 SQVTM, CDR2 ANQGSEA. The CDR3 has 16 amino acids. CDR3 sequence (DNA): TGCAGCGTCCCGGGACTAGCGGGAGGCTCCTACAATGAGCAGTTCTTC. It yields the protein CSVPGLAGGSYNEQFF.

CDR3 sequence (DNA): TGTGCCTGGGGCACAGGGGTAGGTGAAGCTTTCTTT. This translates into CAWGTGVGEAFF. This chain joins TRBV30 and TRBJ1-1; TRBD1 matches at 7 bases. Per germline, CDR1 GTSNPN and CDR2 SVGIG (reference sequence). The CDR3 consists of 12 residues. The V and J ends lost 5 bases and 7 bases, in that order; junction bases with no gene match: 7.